The rows below give T cell receptor beta chains drawn from one sample of a study of Ad26.COV2.S vaccination and SARS-CoV-2 variants. The table came from immunoSEQ multiplex PCR; TCRdb's copy has only in-frame clones and leaves some out. The sample comprises roughly 700,000 clones, roughly 90% of which are singletons, and 1.5% rests with the top ten. Sequenced material: peripheral blood, taken in a trial of Ad26.COV2.S vaccine versus placebo. The receptor set was obtained from a person between 18 and 65 years old who received the Ad26.COV2.S COVID-19 vaccine or a placebo. Each CDR3 is given with its conserved first and last residue. Fields, in order: D gene, clone size, J gene, V gene, CDR3 DNA, CDR3 protein. A D gene is named only where the DNA matches it firmly. Rows give clone size only sometimes, using once, few, many, or a class for an expanded clone.

>-|-|TRBJ1-4|TRBV4-1
TGCGCCAGCAGCCAAGTGGCCGCTTTGGGCGGCACTAATGAAAAACTGTTTTTT
CASSQVAALGGTNEKLFF
>-|-|TRBJ1-1|TRBV18
TGTGCCAGCTCCATATTAGGGGAATCTAGCACTGAAGCTTTCTTT
CASSILGESSTEAFF
>TRBD2|-|TRBJ2-1|TRBV24-1
TGTGCCACCAGTGACTCAGGACTAGCGGGAGGGGGCGCCAGGGTCAATGAGCAGTTCTTC
CATSDSGLAGGGARVNEQFF
>-|once|TRBJ2-3|TRBV5-1
TGCGCCAGCAGAACAGGGATTCCAACAGATACGCAGTATTTT
CASRTGIPTDTQYF
>-|once|TRBJ1-1|TRBV19
TGTGCCAGTAGTATAGGAGGACCGGGCCATAATGAAGCTTTCTTT
CASSIGGPGHNEAFF
>-|-|TRBJ2-1|TRBV13
TGTGCCAGCAGCTTAGAATTTCGTGAGCAGTTCTTC
CASSLEFREQFF
>-|-|TRBJ2-3|TRBV18
TGTGCCAGCTCACTGTCAGGGCGAGGCACAGATACGCAGTATTTT
CASSLSGRGTDTQYF
>-|-|TRBJ2-5|TRBV5-1
TGCGCCAGCAGCCCCACAGGGGTACTCGCGGGGTACCAGTACTTC
CASSPTGVLAGYQYF
>-|-|TRBJ1-2|TRBV29-1
TGCAGCGTTGATCTTAGAGGCTACACCTTC
CSVDLRGYTF
>-|-|TRBJ1-4|TRBV6-1
TGTGCCAGCAGTGAAGCGCTTCTAAAACTGTTTTTT
CASSEALLKLFF
>TRBD1|-|TRBJ1-4|TRBV4-1
TGCGCCAGCAGCCAAGATCGAGGGGGCCCTGAAAAACTGTTTTTT
CASSQDRGGPEKLFF
>TRBD2|-|TRBJ2-1|TRBV29-1
TGCAGCGTTAGACTAGCGGGATACAATGAGCAGTTCTTC
CSVRLAGYNEQFF
>TRBD1|once|TRBJ1-1|TRBV7-9
TGTGCCAGCAGCCCTTCTGACAGGGGGCATACTGAAGCTTTCTTT
CASSPSDRGHTEAFF